These 9 T cell receptor beta chains originate from one sample sequenced in a study of T cells in Graves' hyperthyroidism and ophthalmopathy. Amplified regions were TCR beta CDR3 sequences from RNA transcripts. A first-round RT-PCR of the TCR CDR3 used the HTBI primer set. Using its own MiXCR run on the multiplex PCR reads, TCRdb lists one record per CDR3 protein. The table lists roughly 170,000 distinct CDR3 sequences, approximately 15% of them singletons. The source material was blood. These receptors were obtained from a woman aged 45 to 65 with Graves' hyperthyroidism.

This clonotype was detected a few times. The rearrangement uses TRBV24-1 and TRBJ1-5; 7 bases fit TRBD1. The V segment lost 5 bases and the J segment 4 bases; nucleotides outside the gene matches: 4. CDR1 and CDR2 from the germline V gene are KGHDR and SFDVKD. The CDR3 is 14 amino acids. CDR3 sequence: CATSARQGNQPQHF. Written as DNA, the CDR3 is TGTGCCACCAGTGCTAGACAGGGAAATCAGCCCCAGCATTTT.

This chain uses TRBV28 with TRBJ2-7; tentatively, D is TRBD2 (6 bases). Germline V CDR1 and CDR2: MDHEN, SYDVKM. The CDR3 is made up of 16 amino acids. V was trimmed by 5 bases and J by 3 bases, leaving 20 bases between them. The CDR3 DNA follows: TGTGCCAGCAGTGCCGGGACGGCCAGCGGGCGCTACGAGCAGTACTTC. Translating it yields CASSAGTASGRYEQYF. Based on the CDR3 plus reference TRBV28 and TRBJ2-7, the full variable domain is DVKVTQSSRYLVKRTGEKVFLECVQDMDHENMFWYRQDPGLGLRLIYFSYDVKMKEKGDIPEGYSVSREKKERFSLILESASTNQTSMYLCASSAGTASGRYEQYFGPGTRLTVT.

In its sample, this clonotype was seen many times. The V gene is TRBV2, the J gene TRBJ2-7, with 8 bases aligning to TRBD1. V was clipped by 8 bases and J by 3 bases; unmatched bases: 9. The germline gives CDR1 SNHLY, CDR2 FYNNEI. The CDR3 is 14 residues long. DNA for the CDR3: TGTGCCAGCCAGACAGGGGCTCACGGCTACGAGCAGTACTTC. This codes for CASQTGAHGYEQYF. The entire variable domain, with the rest obtained from reference TRBV2 and TRBJ2-7, is as follows: EPEVTQTPSHQVTQMGQEVILRCVPISNHLYFYWYRQILGQKVEFLVSFYNNEISEKSEIFDDQFSVERPDGSNFTLKIRSTKLEDSAMYFCASQTGAHGYEQYFGPGTRLTVT.

This chain connects TRBV24-1 to TRBJ2-1; perhaps TRBD1 as D (5 bases). V was trimmed by 0 bases and J by 9 bases, leaving 8 bases between them. The V gene's germline CDR1 is KGHDR and CDR2 SFDVKD. The CDR3 is 13 amino acids. The CDR3 spells CATSDLGAGEQFF. In DNA form, the CDR3 reads TGTGCCACCAGTGATTTGGGGGCCGGTGAGCAGTTCTTC.

The sample holds many counts of this clonotype. The chain recombines TRBV12-3 or TRBV12-4 with TRBJ1-5, with D tentatively TRBD1 (5 bases). This CDR3 contains 14 residues. V was shortened by 3 bases and J by 7 bases, with 13 bases between the two germline ends. The CDR3 DNA reads TGTGCCAGCAGTTTCGGTGGGGCGAAACAGCCCCAGCATTTT. Translated, it gives CASSFGGAKQPQHF.

This clonotype was seen more than once but under ten times. This clone may be a read error of a much larger clone one base away. The V call is TRBV9, the J call TRBJ2-2, with unresolved D. CDR3 size: 16 residues. V was clipped by 0 bases and J by 1 base, with 10 bases between them. Per the germline V gene, CDR1 is SGDLS and CDR2 is YYNGEE. CDR3 sequence (DNA): TGTGCCAGCAGCGTAGTATCGGCAGGGAACACCGGGGAGCTGTTTTTT. Protein product: CASSVVSAGNTGELFF.

The chain links TRBV7-8 to TRBJ1-1; D is perhaps TRBD1 (6 bases). There are 13 residues in the CDR3. V lost 4 bases to trimming and J lost 8 bases, with 14 bases between them. CDR1 and CDR2 (germline): SGHVS, FQNEAQ. The CDR3 region is CASSSQTGTEAFF. For the CDR3, the DNA is TGTGCCAGCAGCTCCCAGACAGGAACGGAAGCTTTCTTT.

This clonotype was counted a few times. Just one base apart from a much larger clone, this may be a read error. This chain uses TRBV7-9 with TRBJ1-4; D unclear. The CDR3 extends over 12 amino acids. In germline, CDR1 is SEHNR, CDR2 FQNEAQ (reference sequence). The DNA for the CDR3 is TGTGCCAGCAGCTCCTGGGATGAAAGACTGTTTTTT. Its translation is CASSSWDERLFF.

This clonotype was picked up many times. V and J are TRBV15 and TRBJ2-2; TRBD2 matches 9 bases. J gave up 7 bases and V 0 bases, and 9 bases lay outside the gene matches. Germline V gives CDR1 LNHNV, CDR2 YYDKDF (reference sequence). The CDR3 sequence is 17 residues long. The CDR3 DNA reads as TGTGCCACCAGCAGAGATCGTCCCCTAGCGGGAAGCGGGGAGCTGTTTTTT. It encodes CATSRDRPLAGSGELFF.